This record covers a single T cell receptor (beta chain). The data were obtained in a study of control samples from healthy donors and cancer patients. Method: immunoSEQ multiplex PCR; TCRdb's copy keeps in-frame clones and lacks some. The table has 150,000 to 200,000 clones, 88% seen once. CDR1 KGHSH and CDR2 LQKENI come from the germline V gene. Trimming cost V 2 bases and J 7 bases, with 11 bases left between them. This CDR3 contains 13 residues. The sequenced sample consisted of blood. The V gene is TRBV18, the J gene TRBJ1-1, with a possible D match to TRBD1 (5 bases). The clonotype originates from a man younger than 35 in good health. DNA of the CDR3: TGTGCCAGCTCACCAGAGGGGCGCGGTGAAGCTTTCTTT. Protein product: CASSPEGRGEAFF.